This TCR beta chain was found in a study of blood T cell repertoires in COVID-19. Study context: Samples of COVID-19 (acute and convalescent) were obtained from the United States, Italy and Spain. PBMCs, B-cell-depleted T cells, or T cells were the source of the cDNA or gDNA that made up the material.

As processed by the authors: Nucleated cell number was recorded as an estimate derived from reference gene primer amplification. Sequencing used immunoSEQ multiplex PCR; TCRdb keeps in-frame clones, though not all of them. The V and J calls and the clone size are those of that table, but D and trimming were determined from the DNA. Altogether around 65,000 clones are present, 70% to 85% being singletons, with the ten largest covering 20%. Germline assignment: CDR1 SGHRS and CDR2 YFSETQ. The CDR3 has 16 amino acids. V gave up 4 bases and J gave up 8 bases; unmatched junction bases: 13. The rearrangement links TRBV5-1 to TRBJ1-4; 8 bases are a match to TRBD1. The TCR comes from a woman at least 80 years old with active or convalescent COVID-19. The sequencing sample was made of peripheral blood. The CDR3 protein is CASSNSLAGGQEKLFF. The CDR3 DNA follows: TGCGCCAGCAGCAATTCCCTTGCAGGGGGCCAGGAAAAACTGTTTTTT.